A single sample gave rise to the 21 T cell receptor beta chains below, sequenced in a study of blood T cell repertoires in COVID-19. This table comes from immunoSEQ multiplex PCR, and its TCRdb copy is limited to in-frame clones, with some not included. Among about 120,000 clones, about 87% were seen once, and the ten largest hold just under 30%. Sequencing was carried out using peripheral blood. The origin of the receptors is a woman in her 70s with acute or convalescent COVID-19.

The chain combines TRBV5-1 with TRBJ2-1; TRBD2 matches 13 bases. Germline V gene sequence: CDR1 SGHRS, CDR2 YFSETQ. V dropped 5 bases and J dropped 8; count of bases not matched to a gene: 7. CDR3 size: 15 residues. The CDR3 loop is CASRYRLAGGYEQFF. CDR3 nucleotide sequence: TGCGCCAGCAGGTACCGACTAGCGGGGGGATATGAGCAGTTCTTC.

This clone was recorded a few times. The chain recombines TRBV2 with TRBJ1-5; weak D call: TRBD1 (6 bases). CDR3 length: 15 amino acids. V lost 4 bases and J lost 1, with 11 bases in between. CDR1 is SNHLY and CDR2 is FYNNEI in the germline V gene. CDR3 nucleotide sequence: TGTGCCAGCAGTGGGGGGCAGGGGAGCAATCAGCCCCAGCATTTT. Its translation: CASSGGQGSNQPQHF.

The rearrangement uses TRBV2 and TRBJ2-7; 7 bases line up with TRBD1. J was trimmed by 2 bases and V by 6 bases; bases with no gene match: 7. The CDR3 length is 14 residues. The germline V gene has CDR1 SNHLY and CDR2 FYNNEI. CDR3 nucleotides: TGTGCCAGCAGAGACCCACAGGGGCCCTACGAGCAGTACTTC. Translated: CASRDPQGPYEQYF. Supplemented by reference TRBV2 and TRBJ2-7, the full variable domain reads EPEVTQTPSHQVTQMGQEVILRCVPISNHLYFYWYRQILGQKVEFLVSFYNNEISEKSEIFDDQFSVERPDGSNFTLKIRSTKLEDSAMYFCASRDPQGPYEQYFGPGTRLTVT.

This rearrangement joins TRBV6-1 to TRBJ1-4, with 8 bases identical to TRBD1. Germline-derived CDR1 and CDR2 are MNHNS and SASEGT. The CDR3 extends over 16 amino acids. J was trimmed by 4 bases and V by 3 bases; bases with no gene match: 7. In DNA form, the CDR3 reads TGTGCCAGCAGTGACCAGGGACAGGCGATTAATGAAAAACTGTTTTTT. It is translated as CASSDQGQAINEKLFF.

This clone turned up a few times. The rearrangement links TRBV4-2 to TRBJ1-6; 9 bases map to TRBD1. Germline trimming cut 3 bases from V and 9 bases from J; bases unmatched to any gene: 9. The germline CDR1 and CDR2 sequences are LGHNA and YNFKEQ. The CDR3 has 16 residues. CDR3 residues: CASSHSEGQGGSPLHF. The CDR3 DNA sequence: TGTGCCAGCAGCCATTCCGAGGGACAGGGCGGTTCACCCCTCCACTTT.

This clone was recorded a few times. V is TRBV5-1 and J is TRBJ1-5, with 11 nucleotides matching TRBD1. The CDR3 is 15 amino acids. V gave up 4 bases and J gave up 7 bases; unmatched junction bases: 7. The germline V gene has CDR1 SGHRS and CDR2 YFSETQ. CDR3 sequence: CASSATGTGGQPQHF. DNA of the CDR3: TGCGCCAGCAGCGCGACCGGGACAGGGGGACAGCCCCAGCATTTT. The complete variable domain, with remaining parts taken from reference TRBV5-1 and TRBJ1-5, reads KAGVTQTPRYLIKTRGQQVTLSCSPISGHRSVSWYQQTPGQGLQFLFEYFSETQRNKGNFPGRFSGRQFSNSRSEMNVSTLELGDSALYLCASSATGTGGQPQHFGDGTRLSIL.

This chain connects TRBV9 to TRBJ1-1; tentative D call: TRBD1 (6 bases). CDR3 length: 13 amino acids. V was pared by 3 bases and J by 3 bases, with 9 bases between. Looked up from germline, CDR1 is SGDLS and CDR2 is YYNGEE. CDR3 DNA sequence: TGTGCCAGCAGCGCCCGACAGGACACTGAAGCTTTCTTT. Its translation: CASSARQDTEAFF. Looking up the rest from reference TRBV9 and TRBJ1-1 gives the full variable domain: DSGVTQTPKHLITATGQRVTLRCSPRSGDLSVYWYQQSLDQGLQFLIQYYNGEERAKGNILERFSAQQFPDLHSELNLSSLELGDSALYFCASSARQDTEAFFGQGTRLTVV.

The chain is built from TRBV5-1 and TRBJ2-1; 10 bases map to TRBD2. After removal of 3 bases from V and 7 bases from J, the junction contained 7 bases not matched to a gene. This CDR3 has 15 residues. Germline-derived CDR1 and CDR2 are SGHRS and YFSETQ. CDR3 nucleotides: TGCGCCAGCAGCTGGACGCCTAGCGGGGGAAATGAGCAGTTCTTC. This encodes CASSWTPSGGNEQFF.

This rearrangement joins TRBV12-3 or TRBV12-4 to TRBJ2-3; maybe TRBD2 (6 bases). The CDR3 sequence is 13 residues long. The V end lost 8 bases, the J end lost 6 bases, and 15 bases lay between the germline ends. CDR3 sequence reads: CASSLGGADTQYF. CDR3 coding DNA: TGTGCCAGCTCTTTAGGCGGGGCTGATACGCAGTATTTT.

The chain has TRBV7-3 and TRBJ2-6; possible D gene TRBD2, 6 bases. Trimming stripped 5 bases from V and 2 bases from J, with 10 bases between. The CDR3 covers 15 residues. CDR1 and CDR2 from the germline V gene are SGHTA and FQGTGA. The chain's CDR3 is CASSGGEAGANVLTF. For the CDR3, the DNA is TGTGCCAGCAGCGGAGGGGAGGCTGGGGCCAACGTCCTGACTTTC.

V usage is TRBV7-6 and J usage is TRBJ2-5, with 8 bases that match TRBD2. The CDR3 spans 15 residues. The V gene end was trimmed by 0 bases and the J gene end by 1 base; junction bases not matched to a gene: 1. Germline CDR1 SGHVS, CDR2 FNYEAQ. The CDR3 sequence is CASSLAGGGQETQYF. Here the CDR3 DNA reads TGTGCCAGCAGCTTAGCCGGGGGGGGCCAAGAGACCCAGTACTTC.

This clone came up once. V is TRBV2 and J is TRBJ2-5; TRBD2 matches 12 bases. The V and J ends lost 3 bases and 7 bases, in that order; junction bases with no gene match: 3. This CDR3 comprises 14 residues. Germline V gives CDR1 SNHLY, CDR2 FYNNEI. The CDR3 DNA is TGTGCCAGCAGTGAGGCTAGCGGGGGGGGGACCCAGTACTTC. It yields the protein CASSEASGGGTQYF.

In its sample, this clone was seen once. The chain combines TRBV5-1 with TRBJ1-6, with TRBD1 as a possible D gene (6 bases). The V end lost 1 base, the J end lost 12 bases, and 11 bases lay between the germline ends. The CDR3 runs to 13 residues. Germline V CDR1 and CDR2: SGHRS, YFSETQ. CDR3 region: CASSLLGGEPLHF. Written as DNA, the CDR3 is TGCGCCAGCAGCTTGCTAGGGGGGGAACCCCTCCACTTT.

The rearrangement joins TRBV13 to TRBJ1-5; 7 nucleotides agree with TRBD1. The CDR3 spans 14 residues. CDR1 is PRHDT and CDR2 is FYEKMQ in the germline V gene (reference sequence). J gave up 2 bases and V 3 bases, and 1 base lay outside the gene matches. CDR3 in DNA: TGTGCCAGCAGCTTCGGGACAGGCAATCAGCCCCAGCATTTT. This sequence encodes CASSFGTGNQPQHF.

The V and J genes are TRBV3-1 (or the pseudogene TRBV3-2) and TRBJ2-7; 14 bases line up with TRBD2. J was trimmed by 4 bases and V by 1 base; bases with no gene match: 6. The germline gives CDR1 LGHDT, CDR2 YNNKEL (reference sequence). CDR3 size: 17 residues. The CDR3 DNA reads TGTGCCAGCAGCCAAGCCGGACTAGCGGGGGGTTTATACGAGCAGTACTTC. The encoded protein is CASSQAGLAGGLYEQYF.

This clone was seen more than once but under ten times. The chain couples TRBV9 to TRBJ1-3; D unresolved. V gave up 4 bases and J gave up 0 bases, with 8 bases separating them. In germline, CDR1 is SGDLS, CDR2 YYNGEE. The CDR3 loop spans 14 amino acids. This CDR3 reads CASSLRSSGNTIYF. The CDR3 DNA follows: TGTGCCAGCAGCCTGAGGAGCTCTGGAAACACCATATATTTT.

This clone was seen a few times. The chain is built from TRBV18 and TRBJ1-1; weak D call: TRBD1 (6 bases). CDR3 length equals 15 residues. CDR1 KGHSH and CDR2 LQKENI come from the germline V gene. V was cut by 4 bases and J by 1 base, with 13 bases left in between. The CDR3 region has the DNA TGTGCCAGCTCACTACGGACAGCTTCGAACACTGAAGCTTTCTTT. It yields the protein CASSLRTASNTEAFF.

The CDR3 protein is CASCSHFRTGMNTEAFF. CDR3 bases: TGTGCCAGCTGCTCCCATTTCCGGACAGGCATGAACACTGAAGCTTTCTTT. The chain employs TRBV27 and TRBJ1-1; 7 bases are shared with TRBD1. Unmatched junction bases numbered 15, after V lost 8 bases and J lost 0 bases. CDR1 is MNHEY and CDR2 is SMNVEV in the germline V gene (reference sequence). The CDR3 consists of 17 residues.

The CDR3: CASSPGLGVVETQYF. The CDR3 DNA reads as TGTGCCAGCAGTCCCGGACTAGGTGTGGTAGAGACCCAGTACTTC. The V call is TRBV6-5, the J call TRBJ2-5; 7 bases line up with TRBD2. Germline-derived CDR1 and CDR2 are MNHEY and SVGAGI. CDR3 size: 15 residues. V shed 5 bases, J shed 4 bases, and the junction held 10 bases outside the gene matches.

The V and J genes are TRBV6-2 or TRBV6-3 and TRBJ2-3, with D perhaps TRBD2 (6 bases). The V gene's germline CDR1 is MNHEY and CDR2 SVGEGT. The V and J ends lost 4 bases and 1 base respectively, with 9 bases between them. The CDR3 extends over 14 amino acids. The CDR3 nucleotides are TGTGCCAGCAGTTCCGGCGGGGGCACAGATACGCAGTATTTT. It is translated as CASSSGGGTDTQYF.

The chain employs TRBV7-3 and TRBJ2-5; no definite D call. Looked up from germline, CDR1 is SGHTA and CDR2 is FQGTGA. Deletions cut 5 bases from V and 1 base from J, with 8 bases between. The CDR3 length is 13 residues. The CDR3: CASSRVPQETQYF. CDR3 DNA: TGTGCCAGCAGCCGGGTTCCCCAAGAGACCCAGTACTTC.